These 27 T cell receptor beta chains were sequenced from one sample in a study of blood T cell repertoires in COVID-19. The repertoire was sequenced with immunoSEQ multiplex PCR; TCRdb's copy has only in-frame clones and lacks some. The sample consists of some 340,000 clones, roughly nine tenths of them appearing once. Sequenced: PBMCs or T cells enriched from blood (not recorded which). The receptor source for this set is a woman in her twenties or thirties who had been exposed to COVID-19.

The V and J genes are TRBV27 and TRBJ2-7; weak D call: TRBD2 (6 bases). The V end lost 5 bases, the J end lost 4 bases, and 18 bases lay between the germline ends. The CDR3 runs 15 residues. Germline lookup yields CDR1 MNHEY and CDR2 SMNVEV (reference sequence). Here the CDR3 reads CASSGGSLPLYEQYF. The CDR3, as DNA: TGTGCCAGCAGTGGAGGGTCTCTCCCTCTTTACGAGCAGTACTTC.

This clone turned up a few times. Here the CDR3 reads CAISEADRVHGYTF. CDR3 nucleotide sequence: TGTGCCATCAGTGAGGCTGACAGGGTACATGGCTACACCTTC. The chain employs TRBV10-3 and TRBJ1-2; 7 positions agree with TRBD1. The CDR3 sequence is 14 residues long. V lost 2 bases to trimming and J lost 6 bases; unmatched junction nucleotides: 6. Per germline, CDR1 ENHRY and CDR2 SYGVKD.

The rearrangement joins TRBV7-2 to TRBJ1-2; D not resolved. V lost 2 bases and J 1 base, leaving 11 bases between the germline ends. Germline V gene sequence: CDR1 SGHTA, CDR2 FQGNSA. The CDR3 consists of 15 residues. CDR3 sequence reads: CASSLLRGVNYGYTF. CDR3 coding DNA: TGTGCCAGCAGCTTACTCCGGGGTGTTAACTATGGCTACACCTTC.

This clone was seen a handful of times. The chain links TRBV24-1 to TRBJ2-5; possible D gene TRBD2, 6 bases. CDR1 and CDR2 (germline): KGHDR, SFDVKD. The CDR3 loop spans 16 amino acids. V lost 0 bases, J lost 2 bases, and 12 bases lay in between. CDR3 DNA sequence: TGTGCCACCAGTGATTTGGGGACGGCGGGGCAAGAGACCCAGTACTTC. Its translation: CATSDLGTAGQETQYF.

The rearrangement joins TRBV27 to TRBJ2-7; D possibly corresponds to TRBD2 (5 bases). Germline lookup yields CDR1 MNHEY and CDR2 SMNVEV (reference sequence). V was cut by 6 bases and J by 5 bases, with 11 bases left in between. The CDR3 runs 12 residues. The CDR3 DNA is TGTGCCAGCAGGAGGACCGGGAACGAGCAGTACTTC. Encoded protein: CASRRTGNEQYF.

This clone was recorded only once. The chain uses TRBV5-1 and TRBJ1-2; 7 bases align to TRBD1. Unmatched junction bases numbered 10, after V lost 0 bases and J lost 5 bases. Germline CDR1 SGHRS, CDR2 YFSETQ. There are 16 residues in the CDR3. In DNA, the CDR3 is TGCGCCAGCAGCTTGGCCACAGGGGCAGTCGGTTATGGCTACACCTTC. Translating it yields CASSLATGAVGYGYTF. The full variable domain, rest sourced from reference TRBV5-1 and TRBJ1-2, is KAGVTQTPRYLIKTRGQQVTLSCSPISGHRSVSWYQQTPGQGLQFLFEYFSETQRNKGNFPGRFSGRQFSNSRSEMNVSTLELGDSALYLCASSLATGAVGYGYTFGSGTRLTVV.

This clone was detected once. The V and J genes are TRBV29-1 and TRBJ1-4; D is perhaps TRBD1 (5 bases). The germline V gene encodes CDR1 SQVTM and CDR2 ANQGSEA. This CDR3 has 14 residues. V was shortened by 6 bases and J by 1 base, with 12 bases between the two germline ends. The CDR3 bases are TGCAGCGTCTTACCGGGGGGAACTAATGAAAAACTGTTTTTT. Translation gives CSVLPGGTNEKLFF.

J is TRBJ2-2 and V is TRBV3-1 (or the pseudogene TRBV3-2); D is perhaps TRBD2 (6 bases). This CDR3 is built from 13 residues. The germline V and J ends were trimmed by 8 bases and 6 bases, with 13 bases remaining between them. CDR1 is LGHDT, CDR2 YNNKEL, per germline (reference sequence). The CDR3 reads CASRVGGSGELFF. CDR3 sequence (DNA): TGTGCCAGCCGGGTGGGGGGTTCCGGGGAGCTGTTTTTT.

V gene TRBV7-2 combines with J gene TRBJ2-7; D may be TRBD1 (5 bases). V was cut by 3 bases and J by 2 bases, with 8 bases left in between. The CDR3 is 13 amino acids. The V gene's germline CDR1 is SGHTA and CDR2 FQGNSA. CDR3 nucleotide sequence: TGTGCCAGCAGCTTTGCGGACACCTACGAGCAGTACTTC. It translates to CASSFADTYEQYF.

The chain has TRBV7-8 and TRBJ1-1; D not certain. The germline V gene has CDR1 SGHVS and CDR2 FQNEAQ. Trimming pared 2 bases from V and 4 bases from J, leaving 8 bases between. The CDR3 spans 13 residues. The CDR3 DNA follows: TGTGCCAGCAGCTTATCTTCGGGCACTGAAGCTTTCTTT. This gives the protein CASSLSSGTEAFF.

The V gene is TRBV20-1, the J gene TRBJ1-3, with D possibly TRBD1 on 6 matching bases. From germline, CDR1 is DFQATT and CDR2 SNEGSKA (reference sequence). There are 15 residues in the CDR3. V shed 3 bases and J shed 0 bases, with 12 bases lying between them. The CDR3 here is CSASEDRSSGNTIYF. The CDR3 DNA sequence: TGCAGTGCTAGTGAGGACAGAAGCTCTGGAAACACCATATATTTT.

The chain uses TRBV5-8 and TRBJ2-1; a possible D gene is TRBD2 (5 bases). This CDR3 is built from 13 residues. CDR1 SGHTS and CDR2 YDEGEE come from the germline V gene. V was clipped by 2 bases and J by 10 bases, with 13 bases between them. The DNA for the CDR3 is TGTGCCAGCAGCTTTCTAGCAGGATGGGAGCAGTTCTTC. It yields the protein CASSFLAGWEQFF.

The gene calls are TRBV7-2 and TRBJ1-2; 9 bases align to TRBD1. With V trimmed by 2 bases and J by 6 bases, 1 base remained unmatched. There are 13 residues in the CDR3. CDR1 SGHTA and CDR2 FQGNSA come from the germline V gene. The CDR3 loop is CASSLWTGDGYTF. The CDR3 DNA is TGTGCCAGCAGCTTATGGACAGGGGATGGCTACACCTTC.

V gene TRBV7-9 combines with J gene TRBJ1-1; D may be TRBD1 (5 bases). The germline V gene encodes CDR1 SEHNR and CDR2 FQNEAQ (reference sequence). Trimming removed 4 bases from V and 11 bases from J, with 17 bases in between. The CDR3 loop spans 13 amino acids. CDR3 sequence (DNA): TGTGCCAGCAGCTATAAAACAGGAGACTGGGCTTTCTTT. Amino acids: CASSYKTGDWAFF.

As concerns this clone: The sample holds other DNA sequences that translate to the same CDR3. The CDR3 reads CASSSDRDTEAFF. Written as DNA, the CDR3 is TGTGCCAGCAGCTCTGACAGGGACACTGAAGCTTTCTTT. The chain employs TRBV7-6 and TRBJ1-1; 7 positions agree with TRBD1. CDR3 length: 13 residues. Looked up from germline, CDR1 is SGHVS and CDR2 is FNYEAQ. V dropped 4 bases and J dropped 3; count of bases not matched to a gene: 2.

V is TRBV7-2 and J is TRBJ2-3, with D perhaps TRBD2 (5 bases). V was shortened by 5 bases and J by 4 bases, with 13 bases between the two germline ends. Germline assignment: CDR1 SGHTA and CDR2 FQGNSA. The CDR3 contains 14 residues. CDR3 nucleotides: TGTGCCAGCAGCCCCGGGGTAGCCTCAGATACGCAGTATTTT. Amino acids: CASSPGVASDTQYF.

The V gene is TRBV5-1, the J gene TRBJ1-6; D uncertain. V was clipped by 0 bases and J by 7 bases, with 8 bases between them. The germline CDR1 and CDR2 sequences are SGHRS and YFSETQ. This CDR3 is built from 14 residues. DNA of the CDR3: TGCGCCAGCAGCTTGGGAACAGAGAATTCACCCCTCCACTTT. Protein: CASSLGTENSPLHF.

The rearrangement links TRBV5-1 to TRBJ1-2; 10 positions agree with TRBD1. The CDR3 is 15 amino acids. Trimming at V came to 3 bases and at J to 8 bases, leaving 10 bases not matched to a gene. Germline lookup yields CDR1 SGHRS and CDR2 YFSETQ. The CDR3 reads CASSSNLGQGRGYTF. Written as DNA, the CDR3 is TGCGCCAGCAGCTCAAACCTGGGACAGGGGCGAGGCTACACCTTC. The full variable domain, completed using reference TRBV5-1 and TRBJ1-2, is KAGVTQTPRYLIKTRGQQVTLSCSPISGHRSVSWYQQTPGQGLQFLFEYFSETQRNKGNFPGRFSGRQFSNSRSEMNVSTLELGDSALYLCASSSNLGQGRGYTFGSGTRLTVV.

The chain has TRBV5-1 and TRBJ2-3; 8 nucleotides match TRBD1. CDR3 length equals 14 residues. V was clipped by 2 bases and J by 6 bases; unmatched bases: 5. CDR1 is SGHRS and CDR2 is YFSETQ in the germline V gene. CDR3 sequence (DNA): TGCGCCAGCAGCTTTACCGGGACAGGTGATACGCAGTATTTT. Translating it yields CASSFTGTGDTQYF. Together with reference TRBV5-1 and TRBJ2-3, the CDR3 gives the full variable domain: KAGVTQTPRYLIKTRGQQVTLSCSPISGHRSVSWYQQTPGQGLQFLFEYFSETQRNKGNFPGRFSGRQFSNSRSEMNVSTLELGDSALYLCASSFTGTGDTQYFGPGTRLTVL.

The chain is built from TRBV2 and TRBJ1-5; maybe TRBD1 (5 bases). Trimming took off 8 bases at V and 3 bases at J, with 11 bases between the two ends. The CDR3 sequence is 13 residues long. Germline V lookup: CDR1 SNHLY, CDR2 FYNNEI. CDR3 coding DNA: TGTGCCAGCCAGGGTATCCCCAATCAGCCCCAGCATTTT. Its protein is CASQGIPNQPQHF.

The gene calls are TRBV6-5 and TRBJ1-4; tentatively, D is TRBD1 (5 bases). CDR3 size: 16 residues. Trimming left V 4 bases short and J 5 bases short, with 17 bases between. The germline CDR1 and CDR2 sequences are MNHEY and SVGAGI. For the CDR3, the DNA is TGTGCCAGCAGTTGGAGCAGGGCCAAATGGAATGAAAAACTGTTTTTT. Amino acid sequence: CASSWSRAKWNEKLFF.

The chain carries TRBV2 and TRBJ2-6, with D possibly matching TRBD2 (5 bases). Germline V gives CDR1 SNHLY, CDR2 FYNNEI. Trimming shortened V by 8 bases and J by 0 bases, and 5 bases separated the two germline ends. This CDR3 region has 13 residues. The CDR3 is CASGGSGANVLTF. The CDR3 coding sequence is TGTGCCAGCGGAGGCTCTGGGGCCAACGTCCTGACTTTC.

The CDR3 region has the DNA TGTGCCAGCAGCCGCGGCGGCTCTGGAAACACCATATATTTT. Its translation: CASSRGGSGNTIYF. The rearrangement uses TRBV7-9 and TRBJ1-3; D is ambiguous. Trimming removed 5 bases at V and 0 bases at J, with 8 bases between. The CDR3 runs to 14 residues. CDR1 SEHNR and CDR2 FQNEAQ come from the germline V gene (reference sequence).

The rearrangement uses TRBV7-9 and TRBJ1-1; TRBD1 matches at 9 bases. The CDR3 is made up of 13 amino acids. The junction had 9 bases not matched to a gene; V was cut back by 5 bases and J by 11 bases. Germline lookup yields CDR1 SEHNR and CDR2 FQNEAQ (reference sequence). The CDR3 DNA reads as TGTGCCAGCAGCCCTGGACAGGGGTATGAGGCTTTCTTT. It encodes CASSPGQGYEAFF.

The chain employs TRBV19 and TRBJ1-1; 7 bases line up with TRBD1. This CDR3 comprises 13 residues. Germline CDR1 and CDR2: LNHDA and SQIVND (reference sequence). V gave up 5 bases and J gave up 11 bases; unmatched junction bases: 11. In DNA form, the CDR3 reads TGTGCCAGTAGTCGCCGGGACAGATGGCAGGCTTTCTTT. This codes for CASSRRDRWQAFF.

The genes are TRBV5-1 and TRBJ2-6; D is unresolved. The CDR3 sequence is 17 residues long. With 8 bases removed from V and 1 base from J, the gap between germline ends came to 19 bases. Germline-derived CDR1 and CDR2 are SGHRS and YFSETQ. The CDR3 loop is CASFVRPPVSGANVLTF. DNA of the CDR3: TGCGCCAGTTTTGTCCGCCCCCCGGTATCTGGGGCCAACGTCCTGACTTTC.

The gene calls are TRBV30 and TRBJ2-3; D may be TRBD2 (6 bases). Trimming removed 0 bases at V and 1 base at J, with 14 bases between. The CDR3 is 16 amino acids. Germline CDR1 is GTSNPN and CDR2 is SVGIG (reference sequence). CDR3 amino acids: CAWSVFAAGRTDTQYF. In DNA form, the CDR3 reads TGTGCCTGGAGTGTATTTGCGGCGGGGCGCACAGATACGCAGTATTTT.